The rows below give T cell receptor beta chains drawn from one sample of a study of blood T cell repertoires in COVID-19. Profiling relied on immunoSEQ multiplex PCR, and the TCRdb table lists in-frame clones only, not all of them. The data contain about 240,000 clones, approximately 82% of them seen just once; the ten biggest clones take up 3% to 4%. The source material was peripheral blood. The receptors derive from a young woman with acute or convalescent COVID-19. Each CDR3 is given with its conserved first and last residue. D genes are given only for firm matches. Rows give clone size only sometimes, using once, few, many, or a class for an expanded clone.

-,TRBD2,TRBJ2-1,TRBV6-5,TGTGCCAGCAGGACTAGCGGGAGTATGGAGCAGTTCTTC,CASRTSGSMEQFF
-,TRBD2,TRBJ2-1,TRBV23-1,TGCGCCAGCAGTCAACTCGCAGAGGTCGGAGGCGGGAGGCGTCGACCTAGCTCCTACAATGAGCAGTTCTTC,CASSQLAEVGGGRRRPSSYNEQFF
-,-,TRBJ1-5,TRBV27,TGTGCCAGCAGGTTAGATGGAGATCAGCCCCAGCATTTT,CASRLDGDQPQHF
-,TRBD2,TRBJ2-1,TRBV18,TGTGCCAGCTCACCACTGGCGGCGGGAGGTCGATTTGAGCAGTTCTTC,CASSPLAAGGRFEQFF
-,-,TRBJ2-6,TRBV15,TGTGCCACCAGCACCTCGGTTAGCTCTGGGGCCAACGTCCTGACTTTC,CATSTSVSSGANVLTF
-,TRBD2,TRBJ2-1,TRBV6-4,TGTGCCAGCAGTGAAGAAACCGGGAGGGGCAATGAGCAGTTCTTC,CASSEETGRGNEQFF
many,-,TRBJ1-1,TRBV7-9,TGTGCCAGCAGCTTACCCCCGTTCACTGAAGCTTTCTTT,CASSLPPFTEAFF
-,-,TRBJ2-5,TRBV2,TGTGCCAGCAGTGTTAGGGCAGGGGAGGAGACCCAGTACTTC,CASSVRAGEETQYF
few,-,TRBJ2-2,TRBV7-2,TGTGCCAGCAGCTTAAGTTGGCAGTCTTTGCGGGAGCTGTTTTTT,CASSLSWQSLRELFF
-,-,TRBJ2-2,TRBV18,TGTGCCAGCTCACCCAAAACGCAGGGAACCGGGGAGCTGTTTTTT,CASSPKTQGTGELFF
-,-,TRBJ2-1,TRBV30,TGTGCCTGGTCCGTGGAGGGCCGTGCATATGAGCAGTTCTTC,CAWSVEGRAYEQFF
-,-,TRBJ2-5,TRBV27,TGTGCCAGCAGTCCCGTACCCAGGCCGCAAGAGACCCAGTACTTC,CASSPVPRPQETQYF
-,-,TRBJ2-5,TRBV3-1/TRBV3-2,TGTGCCAGCAGGTCCGGGAAAAAAGAGACCCAGTACTTC,CASRSGKKETQYF
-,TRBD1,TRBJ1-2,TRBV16,TGTGCCAGCAGCCATCGGACAGGGGGCTATGGCTACACCTTC,CASSHRTGGYGYTF
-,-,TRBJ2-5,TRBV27,TGTGCCAGCAGTTCCGGGCCTCGGGCGGGGGAGACCCAGTACTTC,CASSSGPRAGETQYF
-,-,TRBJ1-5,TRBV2,TGTGCCAGCAGTCCCGAGGTGGGGGGGGCTCGGCAGCCCCAGCATTTT,CASSPEVGGARQPQHF
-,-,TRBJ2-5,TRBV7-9,TGTGCCAGCAGGGAGCAAACTAGCTCGGAGACCCAGTACTTC,CASREQTSSETQYF
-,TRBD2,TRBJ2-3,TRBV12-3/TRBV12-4,TGTGCCAGCAGTTTGGCGGGGGAAGATACGCAGTATTTT,CASSLAGEDTQYF
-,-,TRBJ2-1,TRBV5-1,TGCGCCAGCAGCAAGGACAGTTCTCTTTCCTACAATGAGCAGTTCTTC,CASSKDSSLSYNEQFF
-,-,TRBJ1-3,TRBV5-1,TGCGCCAGCAGCTTGGATAAATCTACTGGAAACACCATATATTTT,CASSLDKSTGNTIYF
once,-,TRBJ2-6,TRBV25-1,TGTGCCAGCAGTCCCCTCGGGGCTGGGGCCAACGTCCTGACTTTC,CASSPLGAGANVLTF
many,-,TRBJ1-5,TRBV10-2,TGCGCCAGCAGTGACGCTCAGGGTGTAGGCGGTCAGCCCCAGCATTTT,CASSDAQGVGGQPQHF
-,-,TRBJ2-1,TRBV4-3,TGCGCCAGCAGCCAAGATGGCGGGCTTGAGCAGTTCTTC,CASSQDGGLEQFF
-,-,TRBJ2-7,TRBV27,TGTGCCAGCAGTTTTCAAGAGAGCTCCTACGAGCAGTACTTC,CASSFQESSYEQYF
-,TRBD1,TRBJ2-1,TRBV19,TGTGCCAGTAGTAACGACAGGGGGCGCATCAATGAGCAGTTCTTC,CASSNDRGRINEQFF
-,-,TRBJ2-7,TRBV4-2,TGTGCCAGCAGCCAAGATTGGGGGCGTGGGGAGCAGTACTTC,CASSQDWGRGEQYF
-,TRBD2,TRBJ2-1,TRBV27,TGTGCCAGCAGCTCTCTAGCGGCTTACAATGAGCAGTTCTTC,CASSSLAAYNEQFF
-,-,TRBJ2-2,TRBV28,TGTGCCAGCGGCGGCATTCTCACCGGGGAGCTGTTTTTT,CASGGILTGELFF
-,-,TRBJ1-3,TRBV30,TGTGCCTGGACCCCGTCTGGAAACACCATATATTTT,CAWTPSGNTIYF
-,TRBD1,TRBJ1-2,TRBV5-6,TGTGCCAGCAGCTTACTGGAGGGACAGGGGATATCTAACTATGGCTACACCTTC,CASSLLEGQGISNYGYTF
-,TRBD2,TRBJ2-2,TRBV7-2,TGTGCCAGCAGCTTAGCGGGAGGGTACACCGGGGAGCTGTTTTTT,CASSLAGGYTGELFF
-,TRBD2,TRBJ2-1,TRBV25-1,TGTGCCAGCAGTGAATGGAGAGCGGGAGTACCCTACAATGAGCAGTTCTTC,CASSEWRAGVPYNEQFF
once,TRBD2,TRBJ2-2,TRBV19,TGTGCCAGTAGTATGATGGGACTAGCGGGAGGGGTAAACACCGGGGAGCTGTTTTTT,CASSMMGLAGGVNTGELFF
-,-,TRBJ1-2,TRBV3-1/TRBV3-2,TGTGCCAGCAGCCTGGGAGGCGCAGTAAACTATGGCTACACCTTC,CASSLGGAVNYGYTF
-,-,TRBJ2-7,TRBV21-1,TGTGCCAGCAGCAAAGTGTGGGACCTGGACAGGAGGTACGAGCAGTACTTC,CASSKVWDLDRRYEQYF
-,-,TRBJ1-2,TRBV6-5,TGTGCCAGCAGTTACAATCTTCAGGGGTTTCAGTATGGCTACACCTTC,CASSYNLQGFQYGYTF
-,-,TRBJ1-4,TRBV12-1,-,CASSYICLSGQGPGRGVEKLFF
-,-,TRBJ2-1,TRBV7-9,TGTGCCAGCAGCTTAACAGAGAGCTCCTACAATGAGCAGTTCTTC,CASSLTESSYNEQFF
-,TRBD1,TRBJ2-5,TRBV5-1,TGCGCCAGCAGCTGGACAGGGTTCGAGACCCAGTACTTC,CASSWTGFETQYF
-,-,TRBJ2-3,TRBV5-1,TGCGCCAGCAGCTTAGGGGTGAACAGGATGACAGATACGCAGTATTTT,CASSLGVNRMTDTQYF
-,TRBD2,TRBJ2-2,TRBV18,TGTGCCAGCTCACCACTAGCGGGACTGGTGACGAACACCGGGGAGCTGTTTTTT,CASSPLAGLVTNTGELFF
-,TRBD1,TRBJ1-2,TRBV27,TGTGCCAGCAGTTTATCCGGGACAGGGGGCTACACCTTC,CASSLSGTGGYTF
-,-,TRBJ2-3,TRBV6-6,TGTGCCAGCAGTACCCCTCGGGGTACGCAGTATTTT,CASSTPRGTQYF
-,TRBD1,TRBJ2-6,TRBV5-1,TGCGCCAGCAGCTATCGGGGTCCAATGGGACAGTCTGGGGCCAACGTCCTGACTTTC,CASSYRGPMGQSGANVLTF
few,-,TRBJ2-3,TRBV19,TGTGCCAGTACTGCGACAGATACTAGCACAGATACGCAGTATTTT,CASTATDTSTDTQYF